What follows are 22 T cell receptor beta chains derived from one specimen sequenced in a study of blood T cell repertoires in COVID-19 (dated by TCRdb to 2020 to 2021). Libraries were made using the immunoSEQ multiplex PCR assay. The clones in this table, taken by TCRdb from immuneACCESS, are in-frame only. Not every clone is retained; where verified, under half of the shortfall comes from an unresolved V gene, and the cause of the rest is unknown. The table for this sample lists a few hundred thousand clones; roughly 91% of them were counted only once. Together, the top ten hold 1.7% of the sample. Material: PBMCs or T cells enriched from blood (not recorded which). The receptor set was obtained from a woman aged 25-40 years who had recovered from COVID-19.

The chain employs TRBV3-1 (or the pseudogene TRBV3-2) and TRBJ2-7; D gene ambiguous. V gave up 3 bases and J gave up 4 bases, with 7 bases separating them. Germline V lookup: CDR1 LGHDT, CDR2 YNNKEL (reference sequence). The CDR3 runs 12 residues. CDR3 in amino acids: CASSQARYEQYF. The CDR3, as DNA: TGTGCCAGCAGCCAGGCCAGGTACGAGCAGTACTTC.

This clone was found once. The chain couples TRBV5-1 to TRBJ2-1; D is perhaps TRBD1 (5 bases). The CDR3 sequence is 17 residues long. Germline V gene data show CDR1 as SGHRS and CDR2 as YFSETQ. Trimming pared 2 bases from V and 0 bases from J, leaving 15 bases between. CDR3 in DNA: TGCGCCAGCAGCTTCTGGGATACAGGTTCCTCCTACAATGAGCAGTTCTTC. It encodes CASSFWDTGSSYNEQFF. Complete variable domain (other parts from reference TRBV5-1 and TRBJ2-1): KAGVTQTPRYLIKTRGQQVTLSCSPISGHRSVSWYQQTPGQGLQFLFEYFSETQRNKGNFPGRFSGRQFSNSRSEMNVSTLELGDSALYLCASSFWDTGSSYNEQFFGPGTRLTVL.

This clone appeared a single time. The chain recombines TRBV27 with TRBJ1-2; D uncertain. The CDR3 spans 15 residues. With 2 bases removed from V and 5 bases from J, the gap between germline ends came to 15 bases. CDR1 and CDR2 from the germline V gene are MNHEY and SMNVEV (reference sequence). CDR3 amino acids: CASSLTRQGLYGYTF. In DNA form, the CDR3 reads TGTGCCAGCAGTTTAACCCGACAAGGCCTATATGGCTACACCTTC.

The chain is built from TRBV6-5 and TRBJ1-6; TRBD1 matches at 7 bases. The CDR3 is 14 amino acids. After removal of 5 bases from V and 7 bases from J, the junction contained 5 bases not matched to a gene. CDR1 MNHEY and CDR2 SVGAGI come from the germline V gene. CDR3 amino acids: CASSLAQGNSPLHF. The CDR3 nucleotides read TGTGCCAGCAGTCTCGCACAGGGGAATTCACCCCTCCACTTT.

This rearrangement joins TRBV28 to TRBJ2-7; 11 nucleotides match TRBD1. Germline trimming cut 3 bases from V and 3 bases from J; bases unmatched to any gene: 10. From germline, CDR1 is MDHEN and CDR2 SYDVKM. The CDR3 sequence is 17 residues long. The CDR3 is CASSLGQGGLRHYEQYF. In nucleotides, the CDR3 is TGTGCCAGCAGTTTGGGACAGGGGGGCTTACGACACTACGAGCAGTACTTC.

The chain combines TRBV5-6 with TRBJ1-3; D might be TRBD1 (6 bases). Trimming cost V 3 bases and J 1 base, with 11 bases left between them. There are 15 residues in the CDR3. In germline, CDR1 is SGHDT, CDR2 YYEEEE. CDR3 in DNA: TGTGCCAGCAGCTCGCAGGACAGATCTGGAAACACCATATATTTT. It encodes CASSSQDRSGNTIYF.

This chain connects TRBV5-4 to TRBJ1-1; tentative D call: TRBD1 (5 bases). V lost 2 bases, J lost 3 bases, and 11 bases lay in between. CDR1 and CDR2 (germline): SGHNT, YYREEE (reference sequence). This CDR3 has 14 residues. The CDR3 nucleotides are TGTGCCAGCAGCTTTGGGGGGAGGGACACTGAAGCTTTCTTT. Residues: CASSFGGRDTEAFF.

The V gene is TRBV3-1 (or the pseudogene TRBV3-2), the J gene TRBJ2-7; D ambiguous. CDR1 is LGHDT, CDR2 YNNKEL, per germline (reference sequence). The V end was cut by 1 base, the J end by 1 base, with 8 bases between. CDR3 length: 14 amino acids. CDR3 protein: CASSQVWQSYEQYF. CDR3 bases: TGTGCCAGCAGCCAAGTCTGGCAGTCCTACGAGCAGTACTTC.

V gene TRBV18 combines with J gene TRBJ2-3; 9 bases agree with TRBD2. Germline CDR1 KGHSH, CDR2 LQKENI. CDR3 length: 18 amino acids. V dropped 0 bases and J dropped 4; count of bases not matched to a gene: 11. CDR3 loop: CASSPPTGLAGRADTQYF. Written as DNA, the CDR3 is TGTGCCAGCTCACCACCGACCGGGCTAGCGGGGCGGGCAGATACGCAGTATTTT. Based on the CDR3 plus reference TRBV18 and TRBJ2-3, the full variable domain is NAGVMQNPRHLVRRRGQEARLRCSPMKGHSHVYWYRQLPEEGLKFMVYLQKENIIDESGMPKERFSAEFPKEGPSILRIQQVVRGDSAAYFCASSPPTGLAGRADTQYFGPGTRLTVL.

This chain connects TRBV27 to TRBJ1-3; D call uncertain. V was cut by 6 bases and J by 2 bases, with 8 bases left in between. The CDR3 contains 13 residues. CDR1 MNHEY and CDR2 SMNVEV come from the germline V gene (reference sequence). In nucleotides, the CDR3 is TGTGCCAGCAGCAAAGAGACTGGAAACACCATATATTTT. Translation: CASSKETGNTIYF.

The CDR3 bases are TGCGCCAGCAGCTTGAGTCCGGTTAGCGGAGCTAGCACAGATACGCAGTATTTT. This codes for CASSLSPVSGASTDTQYF. V gene TRBV5-1 combines with J gene TRBJ2-3; weak D call: TRBD2 (6 bases). The V end was cut by 1 base, the J end by 0 bases, with 18 bases between. The CDR3 extends over 18 amino acids. Germline CDR1 and CDR2: SGHRS and YFSETQ.

The chain carries TRBV5-1 and TRBJ1-1, with 8 positions matching TRBD1. The germline CDR1 and CDR2 sequences are SGHRS and YFSETQ. The CDR3 sequence is 14 residues long. Trimming took 3 bases from V and 2 from J; bases not matched to a gene: 3. This chain's CDR3 is CASSWAGGNTEAFF. DNA for the CDR3: TGCGCCAGCAGCTGGGCAGGGGGCAACACTGAAGCTTTCTTT.

This rearrangement joins TRBV4-3 to TRBJ2-6, with 9 nucleotides matching TRBD2. The CDR3 runs to 18 residues. Trimming cost V 1 base and J 0 bases; bases outside gene matches: 4. Per the germline V gene, CDR1 is LGHNA and CDR2 is YSLEER. CDR3 sequence (DNA): TGCGCCAGCAGCCAAGCCGCGGGGGGGCCCTCTGGGGCCAACGTCCTGACTTTC. Protein: CASSQAAGGPSGANVLTF.

The genes are TRBV2 and TRBJ2-6; D remains ambiguous. CDR3 length: 14 amino acids. V lost 7 bases, J lost 3 bases, and 10 bases lay in between. Per germline, CDR1 SNHLY and CDR2 FYNNEI. CDR3 sequence: CASTLNSGANVLTF. The CDR3 nucleotides are TGTGCCAGCACCCTCAATAGTGGGGCCAACGTCCTGACTTTC.

V gene TRBV4-1 combines with J gene TRBJ2-7, with TRBD2 identical over 9 bases. Germline CDR1 and CDR2: MGHRA and YSYEKL. Germline trimming cut 0 bases from V and 2 bases from J; bases unmatched to any gene: 5. CDR3 size: 16 residues. The CDR3 here is CASSQEQAGGTYEQYF. Here the CDR3 DNA reads TGCGCCAGCAGCCAAGAGCAAGCGGGGGGCACCTACGAGCAGTACTTC.

DNA for the CDR3: TGTGCCAGCAGCCTGGGAGGTCGGGGGGTTTCACCCCTCCACTTT. Translated, it gives CASSLGGRGVSPLHF. The rearrangement joins TRBV9 to TRBJ1-6, with D possibly matching TRBD1 (5 bases). Looked up from germline, CDR1 is SGDLS and CDR2 is YYNGEE. Trimming took off 4 bases at V and 9 bases at J, with 17 bases between the two ends. CDR3 length equals 15 residues.

This rearrangement joins TRBV7-2 to TRBJ1-1; D unclear. CDR1 is SGHTA and CDR2 is FQGNSA in the germline V gene. The CDR3 is 15 residues long. Trimming pared 2 bases from V and 2 bases from J, leaving 12 bases between. CDR3 sequence: CASSLKWQANTEAFF. The DNA of the CDR3 is TGTGCCAGCAGCTTAAAATGGCAGGCAAACACTGAAGCTTTCTTT.

The chain couples TRBV7-2 to TRBJ1-2; D is uncertain. The V gene lost 5 bases and the J gene lost 1 base, with 17 bases spanning the gap. Germline loops: CDR1 SGHTA, CDR2 FQGNSA. The CDR3 consists of 16 residues. The CDR3 here is CASSPANRNHNYGYTF. The DNA for the CDR3 is TGTGCCAGCAGCCCCGCCAACAGAAATCATAACTATGGCTACACCTTC.

V gene TRBV19 combines with J gene TRBJ2-1; the match to TRBD2 covers 9 bases. Germline V gives CDR1 LNHDA, CDR2 SQIVND (reference sequence). This CDR3 is 14 amino acids long. J lost 6 bases, V lost 7 bases, and 7 bases had no gene match. This CDR3 reads CASNSGRFGNEQFF. The CDR3 DNA reads as TGTGCCAGTAATAGCGGGAGATTCGGCAATGAGCAGTTCTTC.

The CDR3 loop reads CASTSAGVSYNEQFF. CDR3 nucleotides: TGTGCCAGCACCTCTGCCGGGGTCTCCTACAATGAGCAGTTCTTC. This chain joins TRBV2 and TRBJ2-1; tentatively, D is TRBD2 (5 bases). Germline CDR1 is SNHLY and CDR2 is FYNNEI. Between the trimmed V and J ends, which lost 7 bases and 0 bases, there was a span of 13 bases. CDR3 length equals 15 residues.

This rearrangement joins TRBV5-1 to TRBJ2-5; a possible D gene is TRBD2 (6 bases). Trimming cost V 4 bases and J 1 base, with 8 bases left between them. CDR1 SGHRS and CDR2 YFSETQ come from the germline V gene. This CDR3 comprises 13 residues. The chain's CDR3 is CASSRDSQETQYF. Written as DNA, the CDR3 is TGCGCCAGCAGCCGGGACTCCCAAGAGACCCAGTACTTC. The whole variable domain, filled in from reference TRBV5-1 and TRBJ2-5, reads KAGVTQTPRYLIKTRGQQVTLSCSPISGHRSVSWYQQTPGQGLQFLFEYFSETQRNKGNFPGRFSGRQFSNSRSEMNVSTLELGDSALYLCASSRDSQETQYFGPGTRLLVL.

CDR3 sequence: CASSPGQGSNEQFF. The CDR3 nucleotides read TGTGCCAGTAGCCCGGGACAGGGATCCAATGAGCAGTTCTTC. V is TRBV19 and J is TRBJ2-1, with TRBD1 matching 9 bases. CDR1 and CDR2 (germline): LNHDA, SQIVND (reference sequence). Losses at the gene ends were 6 bases for V and 6 bases for J; bases not matched to a gene: 6. This CDR3 is 14 amino acids long. Complete variable domain (other parts from reference TRBV19 and TRBJ2-1): DGGITQSPKYLFRKEGQNVTLSCEQNLNHDAMYWYRQDPGQGLRLIYYSQIVNDFQKGDIAEGYSVSREKKESFPLTVTSAQKNPTAFYLCASSPGQGSNEQFFGPGTRLTVL.